The source of this T cell receptor beta chain is a study of cytomegalovirus exposure and HLA in healthy donors (dated by TCRdb to 2015 to 2018). Broadly, across the study: According to a later analysis, one platform produced both the roughly 110 validation repertoires and the 670 or so repertoires of the first cohort. The study was designed to test whether signatures of past pathogen exposure could be identified by cataloging public T cell receptors. Besides the first cohort of roughly 700 subjects, a separate validation cohort made up of 120 different subjects was used. The study combined high-throughput TCR immunosequencing, statistical association of individual TCRs with disease status, and machine learning to predict cytomegalovirus infection status. Results the study describes overall, beyond this receptor: The authors suggested that the approach could potentially be generalized to other disease states and immunological phenotypes. A later analysis lacked HLA typing for the validation cohort, so it scored co-occurrence in that cohort across all 120 repertoires. The study gave a list of 150 to 200 TCR beta chains associated with cytomegalovirus. The classifier was reported to diagnose cytomegalovirus status with high specificity and sensitivity in both the original cohort and the validation cohort. Subsequent analysis determined that TCRs grouped into clusters in the first cohort also showed a tendency toward co-occurrence across the 120 or so validation repertoires, and roughly 94% of cluster scores exceeded 0. Most TCR sequences were observed very rarely across donors, whereas some public TCRs were present in many individuals. In vitro tests confirmed that a few of the cytomegalovirus-associated TCR beta chains recognize cytomegalovirus antigens.

Note on this clone: It lacks a known antigen. No quality values exist for individual bases; no much larger clone is one base distant.

The donors belonged to the validation cohort of about 120 subjects, which was separate from the approximately 680-subject first cohort. The V and J ends are trimmed by 2 bases and 2 bases, leaving 9 bases between them. Including cysteine and phenylalanine, the CDR3 has 13 amino acids. Only the CDR3 DNA stays, 39 bases, in frame from base 1. In the germline V gene (reference sequence), CDR1 corresponds to GTSNPN and CDR2 to SVGIG. Receptor amplification or capture employed the immunoSEQ multiplex PCR assay. The paper's processing steps were these. A statistical classification framework was built for diagnosing cytomegalovirus status from the catalog of TCR beta chain sequences. The table comes from immuneACCESS by way of TCRdb, which keeps in-frame sequences with V and J called. Part of the clones is missing from these tables; in studies checked, under half for an unresolved V gene and the rest for unknown reasons. V, J and clone size were drawn from that table, and D and trimming were deduced from the DNA. The sample data list 150,000 to 200,000 clones, and around 86% of these were observed just once. Roughly 1.6% of the sample is in the top ten clones.

The sample was PBMCs. The chain links TRBV30 with TRBJ2-5; no D segment can be confidently identified. This clonotype originated in a woman aged 18-29 years in good health and CMV-seronegative. The CDR3 region reads CAWSPRRQETQYF. In nucleotides, the sequence is TGTGCCTGGAGTCCCCGGCGGCAAGAGACCCAGTACTTC.